The 9 T cell receptor beta chains reported below all come from one sample, sequenced in a study of cytomegalovirus exposure and HLA in healthy donors. Use of 60 Vbeta and 13 Jbeta primers characterized the PCR. Only in-frame clones appear in the TCRdb table, and some are missing; sequencing was by immunoSEQ multiplex PCR. The data show approximately 200,000 clones, with roughly 80% seen just once and around 3.2% held by the top ten. Sequencing was done on a sample of PBMCs. The receptor set was obtained from a woman in her 30s in good health and CMV-seropositive.

This rearrangement joins TRBV15 to TRBJ2-2, with D perhaps TRBD1 (5 bases). Germline V gene data show CDR1 as LNHNV and CDR2 as YYDKDF (reference sequence). CDR3 length: 14 residues. Trimming cost V 8 bases and J 5 bases, with 15 bases left between them. DNA of the CDR3: TGTGCCACCCAAGGGGTTAAGGGGACCGGGGAGCTGTTTTTT. Its protein is CATQGVKGTGELFF.

The V call is TRBV28, the J call TRBJ2-7; D gene ambiguous. Germline V gene sequence: CDR1 MDHEN, CDR2 SYDVKM. CDR3 length equals 14 residues. Trimming cost V 5 bases and J 6 bases, with 17 bases left between them. This chain's CDR3 is CASSDTNLPGEQYF. In nucleotides, the CDR3 is TGTGCCAGCAGTGATACGAACCTCCCGGGCGAGCAGTACTTC.

CDR3 DNA sequence: TGTGCCAGCAGTTACCGACGGGGGGAAATGAACACTGAAGCTTTCTTT. Translated, it gives CASSYRRGEMNTEAFF. This chain links TRBV6-5 with TRBJ1-1, with D perhaps matching TRBD1 (5 bases). This CDR3 is built from 16 residues. Looked up from germline, CDR1 is MNHEY and CDR2 is SVGAGI. V was clipped by 2 bases and J by 0 bases, with 13 bases between them.

The CDR3: CASRLRGDSNQPQHF. The CDR3 DNA follows: TGTGCCAGCAGGCTCCGCGGGGATAGCAATCAGCCCCAGCATTTT. The J gene is TRBJ1-5, the V gene TRBV28, with no clear D. V dropped 6 bases and J dropped 0 bases, with 12 bases sitting between them. Per the germline V gene, CDR1 is MDHEN and CDR2 is SYDVKM. The CDR3 consists of 15 residues.

The rearrangement joins TRBV7-9 to TRBJ2-3, with 7 bases matching TRBD1. This CDR3 contains 14 residues. Unmatched junction bases numbered 6, after V lost 4 bases and J lost 5 bases. From germline, CDR1 is SEHNR and CDR2 FQNEAQ (reference sequence). The DNA of the CDR3 is TGTGCCAGCAGCTCCCGACAGGGACAAGATACGCAGTATTTT. Protein: CASSSRQGQDTQYF.

The V and J genes are TRBV5-4 and TRBJ1-1; 9 bases align to TRBD1. Trimming at V came to 2 bases and at J to 6 bases, leaving 8 bases not matched to a gene. CDR3 length equals 15 residues. Germline V gives CDR1 SGHNT, CDR2 YYREEE (reference sequence). The CDR3 coding sequence is TGTGCCAGCAGCTTATCCGGGACAGGGTCCCCTGAAGCTTTCTTT. Translated: CASSLSGTGSPEAFF.

This clone occurred a few times. The chain combines TRBV11-2 with TRBJ1-5; 9 bases map to TRBD1. Germline lookup yields CDR1 SGHAT and CDR2 FQNNGV. The CDR3 length is 19 residues. V lost 5 bases, J lost 1 base, and 15 bases stayed unmatched. CDR3 protein: CASSRGPGQGIRSNQPQHF. The CDR3 DNA reads as TGTGCCAGCAGCCGAGGTCCGGGACAGGGTATAAGGAGCAATCAGCCCCAGCATTTT. The full variable domain, rest sourced from reference TRBV11-2 and TRBJ1-5, is EAGVAQSPRYKIIEKRQSVAFWCNPISGHATLYWYQQILGQGPKLLIQFQNNGVVDDSQLPKDRFSAERLKGVDSTLKIQPAKLEDSAVYLCASSRGPGQGIRSNQPQHFGDGTRLSIL.

This chain links TRBV5-4 with TRBJ2-2; 8 bases agree with TRBD1. With V trimmed by 2 bases and J by 0 bases, 3 bases remained unmatched. The length of the CDR3 is 16 residues. Germline lookup yields CDR1 SGHNT and CDR2 YYREEE (reference sequence). This CDR3 reads CASSFRGQTNTGELFF. CDR3 DNA: TGTGCCAGCAGCTTCAGGGGGCAGACGAACACCGGGGAGCTGTTTTTT.

This rearrangement joins TRBV6-5 to TRBJ2-5, with 10 bases aligning to TRBD2. Trimming removed 0 bases from V and 4 bases from J; junction bases left unmatched: 5. This CDR3 has 16 residues. CDR1 is MNHEY, CDR2 SVGAGI, per germline. CDR3 DNA: TGTGCCAGCAGTTACTCATCCAGCGGGAGGGTAGAGACCCAGTACTTC. This codes for CASSYSSSGRVETQYF.